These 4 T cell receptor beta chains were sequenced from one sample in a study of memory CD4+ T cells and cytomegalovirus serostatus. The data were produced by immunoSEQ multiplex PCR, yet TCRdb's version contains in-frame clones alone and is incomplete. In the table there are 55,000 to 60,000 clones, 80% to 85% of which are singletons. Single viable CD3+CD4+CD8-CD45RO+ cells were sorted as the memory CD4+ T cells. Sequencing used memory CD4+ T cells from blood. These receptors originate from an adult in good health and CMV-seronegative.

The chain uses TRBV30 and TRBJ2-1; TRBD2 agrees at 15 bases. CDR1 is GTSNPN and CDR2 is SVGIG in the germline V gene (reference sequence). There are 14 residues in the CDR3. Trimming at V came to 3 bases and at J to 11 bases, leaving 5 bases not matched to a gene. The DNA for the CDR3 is TGTGCCTGGAGCCCCGGGACTAGCGGGGGGAAGCAGTTCTTC. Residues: CAWSPGTSGGKQFF.

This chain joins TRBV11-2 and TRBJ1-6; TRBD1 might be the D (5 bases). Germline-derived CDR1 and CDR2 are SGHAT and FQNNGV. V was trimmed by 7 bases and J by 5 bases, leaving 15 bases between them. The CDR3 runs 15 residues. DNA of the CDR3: TGTGCCAGCAAACTCTCGGACACTGATAATTCACCCCTCCACTTT. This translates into CASKLSDTDNSPLHF.

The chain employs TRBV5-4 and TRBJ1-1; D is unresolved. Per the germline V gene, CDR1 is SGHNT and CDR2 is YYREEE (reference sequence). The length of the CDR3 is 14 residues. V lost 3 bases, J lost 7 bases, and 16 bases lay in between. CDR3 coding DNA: TGTGCCAGCAGCTCCCCCGGATCTGTGGTTGAAGCTTTCTTT. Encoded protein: CASSSPGSVVEAFF.

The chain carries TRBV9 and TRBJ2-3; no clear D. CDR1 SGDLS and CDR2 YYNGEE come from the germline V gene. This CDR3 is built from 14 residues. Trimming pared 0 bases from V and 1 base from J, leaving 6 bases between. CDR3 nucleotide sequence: TGTGCCAGCAGCGTAGAAGGGCGCACAGATACGCAGTATTTT. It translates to CASSVEGRTDTQYF.